The 7 T cell receptor beta chains reported below all come from one sample, sequenced in a study of T-cell reconstitution after alpha-beta-depleted transplantation in children. During its preparation, the TCRbeta library received unique molecular identifiers. One entry per CDR3 protein, called by TCRdb with MiXCR from the PCR reads. This table holds some 240,000 distinct CDR3 sequences, about 8.8% found once. This material consisted of PBMCs from the stem cell graft donor, taken from the stem cell graft. These receptors were taken from a human donor who donated a stem cell graft to a child with SCID.

J is TRBJ1-2 and V is TRBV20-1; TRBD1 matches at 9 bases. The CDR3 consists of 12 residues. V dropped 6 bases and J dropped 8; count of bases not matched to a gene: 7. Looked up from germline, CDR1 is DFQATT and CDR2 is SNEGSKA (reference sequence). The CDR3, as DNA: TGCAGTGCGATACAGGGGGCTAGAGGCTACACCTTC. Its translation: CSAIQGARGYTF.

This clonotype was seen only a few times. The J gene is TRBJ1-2, the V gene TRBV5-1; TRBD1 matches at 9 bases. Germline CDR1 reads SGHRS; CDR2 reads YFSETQ. The CDR3 runs to 17 residues. Unmatched junction bases numbered 8, after V lost 0 bases and J lost 2 bases. CDR3 nucleotides: TGCGCCAGCAGCTTGGTTGGGCCAGGACAGGGGAACTATGGCTACACCTTC. Translation gives CASSLVGPGQGNYGYTF.

This clonotype was counted at least ten times. The V and J genes are TRBV12-3 or TRBV12-4 and TRBJ2-3; D is perhaps TRBD2 (6 bases). Between the trimmed V and J ends, which lost 6 bases and 1 base, there was a span of 14 bases. This CDR3 is built from 15 residues. CDR3 coding DNA: TGTGCCAGCAGCCTAGGGACTCGACGCACAGATACGCAGTATTTT. This sequence encodes CASSLGTRRTDTQYF.

Ten or more counts support this clonotype. The V gene is TRBV5-1, the J gene TRBJ2-7; 10 bases are shared with TRBD1. Germline CDR1 is SGHRS and CDR2 is YFSETQ. J was trimmed by 1 base and V by 4 bases; bases with no gene match: 8. The CDR3 extends over 16 amino acids. CDR3 loop: CASSPRQGARSYEQYF. The CDR3 DNA follows: TGCGCCAGCAGCCCCAGACAGGGGGCGAGGTCCTACGAGCAGTACTTC.

This clonotype was counted many times. The gene calls are TRBV20-1 and TRBJ1-1, with 9 positions matching TRBD1. With 6 bases clipped from V and 6 bases from J, the junction kept 8 bases outside the gene matches. CDR1 DFQATT and CDR2 SNEGSKA come from the germline V gene (reference sequence). This CDR3 is 13 amino acids long. This chain's CDR3 is CSALDRGGSEAFF. The CDR3 DNA reads TGCAGTGCGCTGGACAGGGGAGGCTCTGAAGCTTTCTTT.

Ten or more counts support this clonotype. The V gene is TRBV20-1, the J gene TRBJ2-7; D not certain. CDR1 is DFQATT and CDR2 is SNEGSKA in the germline V gene (reference sequence). The CDR3 runs to 14 residues. The V gene lost 6 bases and the J gene lost 4 bases, with 19 bases spanning the gap. Written as DNA, the CDR3 is TGCAGTGCCAGTGGGCCTAACGGGTTTTACGAGCAGTACTTC. Translating it yields CSASGPNGFYEQYF.

This clonotype was observed many times. The chain is built from TRBV12-3 or TRBV12-4 and TRBJ1-1; D not resolved. V was trimmed by 3 bases and J by 7 bases, leaving 30 bases between them. The CDR3 contains 19 residues. The chain's CDR3 is CASSFHQTRFRAFEGEAFF. In DNA, the CDR3 is TGTGCCAGCAGTTTTCACCAAACTCGTTTTAGGGCCTTTGAGGGTGAAGCTTTCTTT.